This record looks at one TCR beta chain sequence and its context. Its antigen is not identified. Sequenced by immunoSEQ multiplex PCR; TCRdb stores in-frame clones only, minus some. The sample includes 90,000 to 100,000 clones, roughly 76% of them seen just once. The data are from a study of PD-1 blockade in classical Hodgkin lymphoma. Notes on the study in general: Newly diagnosed patients were said to have less baseline TCR diversity than healthy donors did. Newly diagnosed patients and complete responders had comparable diversity at baseline.

All the patients suffered relapse after autologous stem cell transplantation, and brentuximab vedotin exposure differed. Each best response was a complete response, a partial response or progressive disease. The germline V gene encodes CDR1 LNHDA and CDR2 SQIVND (reference sequence). Trimming stripped 7 bases from V and 6 bases from J, with 14 bases between. The CDR3 has 13 residues. The sequence came from a human donor with classical Hodgkin lymphoma. Sequencing used peripheral blood mononuclear cells (PBMCs), obtained before the second cycle of nivolumab. The chain employs TRBV19 and TRBJ2-3, with a tentative D call TRBD2 (6 bases). CDR3 loop: CASNVGAGDTQYF. CDR3 nucleotide sequence: TGTGCCAGTAATGTCGGCGCGGGGGATACGCAGTATTTT.